This entry lists 18 T cell receptor beta chains sequenced from one sample in a study of blood T cells in healthy people across ages. Sample-barcoded 5' priming and a J-beta primer mix drove a second PCR of roughly 6 to 12 cycles. TCRdb analysed the 5' RACE reads with MiXCR anew, one entry per CDR3 protein. The sample holds about 640,000 distinct CDR3 sequences; approximately 30% are singletons and the top ten take approximately 14%. Sequencing input: blood. The receptors originated from a woman of 80 years or more in good health.

The J gene is TRBJ2-1, the V gene TRBV11-2; D not resolved. CDR1 and CDR2 from the germline V gene are SGHAT and FQNNGV. The germline V and J ends were trimmed by 2 bases and 3 bases, with 8 bases remaining between them. The CDR3 extends over 14 amino acids. The CDR3 DNA sequence: TGTGCCAGCAGCTTAAGGATGAACTACAATGAGCAGTTCTTC. Its protein is CASSLRMNYNEQFF.

This clonotype was observed at least ten times. The genes are TRBV30 and TRBJ2-1; the D is unclear. Trimming took off 0 bases at V and 8 bases at J, with 5 bases between the two ends. CDR3 length: 11 amino acids. Germline CDR1 GTSNPN, CDR2 SVGIG (reference sequence). Written as DNA, the CDR3 is TGTGCCTGGAGTGTACGCGATGAGCAGTTCTTC. It is translated as CAWSVRDEQFF. The variable domain in full, completed from reference TRBV30 and TRBJ2-1, reads SQTIHQWPATLVQPVGSPLSLECTVEGTSNPNLYWYRQAAGRGLQLLFYSVGIGQISSEVPQNLSASRPQDRQFILSSKKLLLSDSGFYLCAWSVRDEQFFGPGTRLTVL.

This clonotype was seen ten or more times. The V gene is TRBV7-3, the J gene TRBJ2-5; D tentatively reads TRBD1 or TRBD2 (5 bases each). The germline V and J ends were trimmed by 5 bases and 5 bases, with 18 bases remaining between them. The CDR3 extends over 15 amino acids. Germline V gene lookup returns CDR1 SGHTA and CDR2 FQGTGA. CDR3 sequence: CASSPYPGTLETQYF. The CDR3 DNA follows: TGTGCCAGCAGCCCCTATCCCGGGACCCTGGAGACCCAGTACTTC. Looking up the rest from reference TRBV7-3 and TRBJ2-5 gives the full variable domain: GAGVSQTPSNKVTEKGKYVELRCDPISGHTALYWYRQSLGQGPEFLIYFQGTGAADDSGLPNDRFFAVRPEGSVSTLKIQRTERGDSAVYLCASSPYPGTLETQYFGPGTRLLVL.

This clonotype was found many times. This chain links TRBV7-9 with TRBJ1-2; TRBD1 aligns across 9 bases. The CDR3 has 15 amino acids. Trimming at V came to 4 bases and at J to 7 bases, leaving 10 bases not matched to a gene. Germline V gene sequence: CDR1 SEHNR, CDR2 FQNEAQ (reference sequence). Here the CDR3 reads CASSSAGTGSGGYTF. The DNA of the CDR3 is TGTGCCAGCAGCTCCGCCGGGACAGGGAGTGGTGGCTACACCTTC.

This clonotype was observed many times. V is TRBV20-1 and J is TRBJ1-5; 7 bases are a match to TRBD1. V shed 0 bases and J 3 bases; nucleotides not matched to a gene: 8. Germline V gives CDR1 DFQATT, CDR2 SNEGSKA (reference sequence). The CDR3 is 16 amino acids. The CDR3 loop reads CSARDTGRGYNQPQHF. The CDR3 nucleotides are TGCAGTGCTAGAGATACGGGCAGGGGGTACAATCAGCCCCAGCATTTT.

This clonotype was seen at least ten times. The chain uses TRBV27 and TRBJ2-5; possibly TRBD1 or TRBD2 for D (6 bases each). Germline values: CDR1 MNHEY, CDR2 SMNVEV (reference sequence). The V and J ends lost 6 bases and 6 bases respectively, with 17 bases between them. The CDR3 covers 14 residues. CDR3 region: CASRQLGGGQTQYF. CDR3 DNA: TGTGCCAGCAGACAATTGGGGGGCGGGCAGACCCAGTACTTC.

This clonotype was detected many times. The genes are TRBV6-1 and TRBJ1-1; possibly TRBD1 for D (6 bases). Germline CDR1 MNHNS, CDR2 SASEGT. CDR3 length: 13 residues. V was trimmed by 7 bases and J by 2 bases, leaving 11 bases between them. CDR3 DNA sequence: TGTGCCAGCATGGGGACACCAAACACTGAAGCTTTCTTT. Its translation is CASMGTPNTEAFF.

This clonotype occurred many times. This chain joins TRBV20-1 and TRBJ2-7; D may be TRBD1 (6 bases). The CDR3 is 12 amino acids. Germline V gene data show CDR1 as DFQATT and CDR2 as SNEGSKA (reference sequence). Trimming left V 5 bases short and J 3 bases short, with 11 bases between. The CDR3: CSAQQGIYEQYF. For the CDR3, the DNA is TGCAGTGCTCAACAGGGTATCTACGAGCAGTACTTC.

The gene calls are TRBV30 and TRBJ2-5, with 8 bases lining up with TRBD1. This CDR3 is built from 14 residues. CDR1 and CDR2 from the germline V gene are GTSNPN and SVGIG (reference sequence). V shed 0 bases and J 5 bases; nucleotides not matched to a gene: 5. As DNA, the CDR3 is TGTGCCTGGAGTGTGGGACAGGTGAGGGAGACCCAGTACTTC. The encoded protein is CAWSVGQVRETQYF.

This clonotype has only a few counts. J is TRBJ1-1 and V is TRBV7-9, with 8 bases fitting TRBD1. The CDR3 covers 15 residues. Germline V gene data show CDR1 as SEHNR and CDR2 as FQNEAQ (reference sequence). The trim removed 5 bases at V and 4 bases at J, leaving 9 bases unmatched. CDR3 nucleotides: TGTGCCAGCAGCCTCAGTGGACAGGGCCCCACTGAAGCTTTCTTT. Protein product: CASSLSGQGPTEAFF.

The table lists this clonotype with many counts. The rearrangement uses TRBV6-5 and TRBJ2-1; D unclear. V was clipped by 4 bases and J by 6 bases, with 16 bases between them. CDR3 length: 15 amino acids. Germline V gene lookup returns CDR1 MNHEY and CDR2 SVGAGI. The CDR3 sequence: CASSLGLLRRNEQFF. CDR3 nucleotides: TGTGCCAGCAGTTTGGGGTTGTTGCGGCGCAATGAGCAGTTCTTC.

This chain uses TRBV20-1 with TRBJ2-3; 9 nucleotides line up with TRBD1. There are 13 residues in the CDR3. Germline V gives CDR1 DFQATT, CDR2 SNEGSKA (reference sequence). J lost 7 bases, V lost 6 bases, and 8 bases had no gene match. CDR3 coding DNA: TGCAGTGCCGAGGACAGGGGTAGAAATACGCAGTATTTT. It translates to CSAEDRGRNTQYF.

This clonotype was seen at least ten times. The chain links TRBV7-2 to TRBJ1-3, with 7 nucleotides matching TRBD1. This CDR3 has 15 residues. CDR1 is SGHTA, CDR2 FQGNSA, per germline. After removal of 0 bases from V and 4 bases from J, the junction contained 3 bases not matched to a gene. The CDR3 sequence is CASSLATGTGNTIYF. In DNA form, the CDR3 reads TGTGCCAGCAGCTTAGCGACAGGGACCGGAAACACCATATATTTT.

This clonotype appeared many times. The J gene is TRBJ2-7, the V gene TRBV2; D perhaps matches TRBD2 (7 bases). This CDR3 has 14 residues. Trimming took off 5 bases at V and 2 bases at J, with 13 bases between the two ends. Germline loops: CDR1 SNHLY, CDR2 FYNNEI. CDR3 residues: CASSSQGTTYEQYF. Here the CDR3 DNA reads TGTGCCAGCAGTTCTCAGGGGACTACCTACGAGCAGTACTTC.

Note on this clonotype: Just one base apart from a much larger clone, this may be a read error. V usage is TRBV13 and J usage is TRBJ2-3, with 7 bases identical to TRBD2. Germline V gives CDR1 PRHDT, CDR2 FYEKMQ (reference sequence). The CDR3 extends over 14 amino acids. The CDR3 nucleotides are TGTGTCAGCAGCCGGACGGGGGGTCCAGATACGCAGTATTTT. This sequence encodes CVSSRTGGPDTQYF.

Turning to this clonotype: A much larger clone differs by one base, so this may be a read error. V is TRBV9 and J is TRBJ2-3; the D is unclear. The CDR3 runs to 14 residues. Germline V gives CDR1 SGDLS, CDR2 YYNGEE. In DNA form, the CDR3 reads TGTGCCAGCAGCGTAGTTCAAGGCACAGATGCGCAGTATTTT. Translation gives CASSVVQGTDAQYF.

To note about this clonotype: Possible read error: a much larger clone is one base away. The genes are TRBV2 and TRBJ2-5; a weak D match, TRBD1 (6 bases). Germline V CDR1 and CDR2: SNHLY, FYNNEI. This CDR3 has 14 residues. Trimming removed 8 bases from V and 11 bases from J, with 24 bases in between. The CDR3 loop is CASGAGANLGEQYF. Here the CDR3 DNA reads TGTGCCAGCGGCGCAGGGGCGAATCTAGGGGAGCAGTACTTC.

Only one count was recorded for this clonotype. This chain joins TRBV2 and TRBJ1-2, with D tentatively TRBD1 (6 bases). The CDR3 spans 15 residues. Germline V lookup: CDR1 SNHLY, CDR2 FYNNEI. The V gene lost 6 bases and the J gene lost 2 bases, with 16 bases spanning the gap. CDR3 coding DNA: TGTGCCAGCAGCGCTGACCAGGGGTCCAACTATGGCTACACCTTC. Translation: CASSADQGSNYGYTF. Using reference TRBV2 and TRBJ1-2 for the parts outside the CDR3, the full variable domain is EPEVTQTPSHQVTQMGQEVILRCVPISNHLYFYWYRQILGQKVEFLVSFYNNEISEKSEIFDDQFSVERPDGSNFTLKIRSTKLEDSAMYFCASSADQGSNYGYTFGSGTRLTVV.